This T cell receptor beta chain originates from a study of technical replicates of blood from a handful of donors. The CDR3 has 17 residues. With 1 base removed from V and 0 bases from J, the gap between germline ends came to 13 bases. The V gene's germline CDR1 is MNHNS and CDR2 SASEGT. Only in-frame clones appear in the TCRdb table, and some are missing; sequencing was by immunoSEQ multiplex PCR. The sample carries approximately 70,000 clones, roughly 90% recorded once. The sequencing sample was made of PBMCs. This chain joins TRBV6-1 and TRBJ2-1, with D hard to call. The clonotype originates from a human donor in good health. Some clones in this sample may be carry-over from other donors' samples. The CDR3 nucleotides read TGTGCCAGCAGTGAAGAGCCCACGAGGAGCTCCTACAATGAGCAGTTCTTC. Protein: CASSEEPTRSSYNEQFF.